The 27 T cell receptor beta chains listed next were all sequenced from one sample in a study of blood T cell repertoires in COVID-19. Clones were read by immunoSEQ multiplex PCR, and TCRdb kept only the in-frame ones, dropping some. The table has 200,000 to 250,000 clones, more than 75% seen once. What was sequenced was peripheral blood. The receptor source for this set is a woman aged 25-40 years who had recovered from COVID-19.

In this sample, this clone turned up once. This chain links TRBV6-5 with TRBJ2-2; 7 bases match TRBD2. With 0 bases clipped from V and 0 bases from J, the junction kept 1 base outside the gene matches. The germline CDR1 and CDR2 sequences are MNHEY and SVGAGI. There are 16 residues in the CDR3. DNA of the CDR3: TGTGCCAGCAGTTACTCGGGACTATCGAACACCGGGGAGCTGTTTTTT. It is translated as CASSYSGLSNTGELFF.

V usage is TRBV6-1 and J usage is TRBJ2-1; unclear D gene. Trimming stripped 2 bases from V and 0 bases from J, with 8 bases between. The CDR3 covers 15 residues. From germline, CDR1 is MNHNS and CDR2 SASEGT. Written as DNA, the CDR3 is TGTGCCAGCAGTGAATCCTGGAGCTCCTACAATGAGCAGTTCTTC. Protein: CASSESWSSYNEQFF.

This clone has just one count. The gene calls are TRBV9 and TRBJ2-1, with 8 bases fitting TRBD1. Germline V gene data show CDR1 as SGDLS and CDR2 as YYNGEE. V trimming: 6 bases; J trimming: 1 base; junction bases outside the gene matches: 6. This CDR3 has 15 amino acids. CDR3 amino acids: CASTPGQGSYNEQFF. CDR3 nucleotide sequence: TGTGCCAGCACCCCTGGACAGGGTTCCTACAATGAGCAGTTCTTC.

The rearrangement links TRBV28 to TRBJ2-7; 10 bases agree with TRBD1. The germline CDR1 and CDR2 sequences are MDHEN and SYDVKM. The CDR3 sequence is 16 residues long. With V trimmed by 6 bases and J by 5 bases, 13 bases remained unmatched. The chain's CDR3 is CASSPGGDRGGHEQYF. The CDR3 coding sequence is TGTGCCAGCAGCCCCGGCGGGGACAGGGGAGGCCACGAGCAGTACTTC.

Only a few counts were recorded for this clone. The CDR3 region is CASSIGKNYEQYF. The DNA of the CDR3 is TGTGCCAGTAGTATTGGCAAAAACTACGAGCAGTACTTC. The chain has TRBV19 and TRBJ2-7; no clear D. The CDR3 consists of 13 residues. Trimming stripped 3 bases from V and 3 bases from J, with 9 bases between. CDR1 is LNHDA, CDR2 SQIVND, per germline (reference sequence).

The CDR3 loop reads CAISDRANQPQHF. The CDR3, as DNA: TGTGCCATTTCCGACAGAGCTAATCAGCCCCAGCATTTT. This chain uses TRBV19 with TRBJ1-5; perhaps TRBD1 as D (5 bases). Germline CDR1 and CDR2: LNHDA and SQIVND (reference sequence). The CDR3 sequence is 13 residues long. V lost 10 bases, J lost 4 bases, and 14 bases lay in between.

The rearrangement uses TRBV3-1 (or the pseudogene TRBV3-2) and TRBJ2-3; 8 bases are a match to TRBD2. The trim removed 4 bases at V and 1 base at J, leaving 7 bases unmatched. The CDR3 spans 16 residues. Germline V gives CDR1 LGHDT, CDR2 YNNKEL (reference sequence). The CDR3 DNA is TGTGCCAGCAGCCTCGGGGCTAGCGGGTGCACAGATACGCAGTATTTT. This codes for CASSLGASGCTDTQYF.

This clone was picked up a small number of times. This chain uses TRBV2 with TRBJ2-3; 11 bases agree with TRBD2. This CDR3 spans 17 amino acids. Unmatched junction bases numbered 8, after V lost 4 bases and J lost 2 bases. Germline V lookup: CDR1 SNHLY, CDR2 FYNNEI. CDR3 sequence reads: CASSGRLAGTPTDTQYF. CDR3 DNA: TGTGCCAGCAGTGGGAGACTAGCGGGGACCCCCACAGATACGCAGTATTTT.

In its sample, this clone was seen a few times. This chain connects TRBV6-1 to TRBJ1-5, with D possibly matching TRBD1 (5 bases). V shed 2 bases and J shed 5 bases, with 13 bases lying between them. Germline loops: CDR1 MNHNS, CDR2 SASEGT. This CDR3 has 15 amino acids. The CDR3 is CASSEIGESDQPQHF. The CDR3 DNA sequence: TGTGCCAGCAGTGAAATAGGGGAATCTGATCAGCCCCAGCATTTT.

The chain employs TRBV5-1 and TRBJ1-6; D ambiguous. The CDR3 totals 15 residues. Trimming removed 0 bases at V and 6 bases at J, with 10 bases between. The germline CDR1 and CDR2 sequences are SGHRS and YFSETQ. The CDR3 coding sequence is TGCGCCAGCAGCTTGGATGGTAGGAGTAATTCACCCCTCCACTTT. Its protein product is CASSLDGRSNSPLHF.

The V and J genes are TRBV6-5 and TRBJ1-1; TRBD1 might be the D (5 bases). The CDR3 loop spans 12 amino acids. CDR1 MNHEY and CDR2 SVGAGI come from the germline V gene. V lost 3 bases and J 11 bases, leaving 13 bases between the germline ends. DNA of the CDR3: TGTGCCAGCAGTTATCGGGGGGAAGGGGCTTTCTTT. Protein product: CASSYRGEGAFF.

The rearrangement joins TRBV19 to TRBJ2-7, with 8 positions matching TRBD2. Germline lookup yields CDR1 LNHDA and CDR2 SQIVND (reference sequence). The CDR3 consists of 15 residues. V lost 3 bases and J lost 0; bases outside the gene matches: 4. CDR3 nucleotide sequence: TGTGCCAGTAGTATTCAAGCGGGGGACTCCTACGAGCAGTACTTC. It is translated as CASSIQAGDSYEQYF.

The V gene is TRBV7-9, the J gene TRBJ1-1; D may be TRBD1 (5 bases). V lost 4 bases to trimming and J lost 2 bases, with 11 bases between them. Looked up from germline, CDR1 is SEHNR and CDR2 is FQNEAQ (reference sequence). This CDR3 has 14 residues. The CDR3, as DNA: TGTGCCAGCAGCTCGGCGACAGTTAACACTGAAGCTTTCTTT. Translating gives CASSSATVNTEAFF.

CDR3 in DNA: TGTGCCAGCAGTGATTTATGGGCGGGGGTAGGTGGCTACACCTTC. Its protein product is CASSDLWAGVGGYTF. The chain has TRBV6-1 and TRBJ1-2, with D possibly TRBD1 on 5 matching bases. Trimming left V 3 bases short and J 7 bases short, with 18 bases between. The CDR3 sequence is 15 residues long. Germline V gene sequence: CDR1 MNHNS, CDR2 SASEGT.

This clone appeared a single time. This chain connects TRBV29-1 to TRBJ1-2, with TRBD1 matching over 9 bases. With V trimmed by 5 bases and J by 5 bases, 3 bases remained unmatched. Germline CDR1 is SQVTM and CDR2 is ANQGSEA. There are 12 residues in the CDR3. CDR3 region: CSVSGTGYGYTF. In DNA, the CDR3 is TGCAGCGTTTCCGGGACAGGGTATGGCTACACCTTC.

The V and J genes are TRBV13 and TRBJ2-5, with 9 nucleotides matching TRBD2. Trimming removed 5 bases from V and 7 bases from J; junction bases left unmatched: 8. Germline assignment: CDR1 PRHDT and CDR2 FYEKMQ (reference sequence). The CDR3 spans 14 residues. CDR3 bases: TGTGCCAGCAGCCCAGCGGGGGGCATCGGGACCCAGTACTTC. As protein: CASSPAGGIGTQYF.

The V call is TRBV5-1, the J call TRBJ1-2; D is uncertain. Trimming stripped 5 bases from V and 0 bases from J, with 14 bases between. The CDR3 has 15 residues. Germline lookup yields CDR1 SGHRS and CDR2 YFSETQ. CDR3 loop: CASSPIQATNYGYTF. The CDR3 nucleotides are TGCGCCAGCAGTCCAATCCAGGCGACTAACTATGGCTACACCTTC.

The chain uses TRBV7-9 and TRBJ1-1; perhaps TRBD1 as D (5 bases). The V and J ends lost 5 bases and 11 bases respectively, with 15 bases between them. Germline assignment: CDR1 SEHNR and CDR2 FQNEAQ (reference sequence). The CDR3 spans 12 residues. In DNA form, the CDR3 reads TGTGCCAGCAGCCCGGAGACAGAAGGGGCTTTCTTT. Protein product: CASSPETEGAFF.

The chain links TRBV6-5 to TRBJ2-7; tentative D call: TRBD1 (6 bases). V lost 6 bases and J 7 bases, leaving 16 bases between the germline ends. Looked up from germline, CDR1 is MNHEY and CDR2 is SVGAGI. CDR3 length: 13 residues. CDR3 protein: CASSPGEFREQYF. In nucleotides, the CDR3 is TGTGCCAGCAGCCCAGGGGAGTTCAGAGAGCAGTACTTC.

V is TRBV4-3 and J is TRBJ2-7, with D perhaps matching TRBD1 (6 bases). Per germline, CDR1 LGHNA and CDR2 YSLEER. V was cut by 3 bases and J by 5 bases, with 20 bases left in between. The CDR3 runs to 16 residues. CDR3 loop: CASSQHPPGVLDEQYF. Written as DNA, the CDR3 is TGCGCCAGCAGCCAGCACCCCCCAGGGGTCTTGGACGAGCAGTACTTC.

The rearrangement links TRBV10-3 to TRBJ2-7; tentative D call: TRBD2 (5 bases). Trimming cost V 6 bases and J 5 bases, with 20 bases left between them. Looked up from germline, CDR1 is ENHRY and CDR2 is SYGVKD. The CDR3 covers 15 residues. The CDR3 DNA is TGTGCCATCAGCAAGGACTCCATCCTTGGGGACGAGCAGTACTTC. As protein: CAISKDSILGDEQYF.

The genes are TRBV6-2 or TRBV6-3 and TRBJ1-5; no definite D call. The CDR3 covers 13 residues. Germline CDR1 reads MNHEY; CDR2 reads SVGEGT. Trimming left V 5 bases short and J 2 bases short, with 7 bases between. This CDR3 reads CASSVSGNQPQHF. The CDR3 DNA reads as TGTGCCAGCAGTGTATCGGGCAATCAGCCCCAGCATTTT.

The V and J genes are TRBV6-6 and TRBJ2-1, with a tentative D call TRBD2 (5 bases). The germline V and J ends were trimmed by 6 bases and 4 bases, with 13 bases remaining between them. The CDR3 has 14 residues. CDR1 is MNHNY, CDR2 SVGAGI, per germline (reference sequence). The DNA for the CDR3 is TGTGCCAGCAGCGAATCCCGGAGGTACAATGAGCAGTTCTTC. This gives the protein CASSESRRYNEQFF.

V is TRBV5-1 and J is TRBJ1-2, with 7 bases lining up with TRBD1. The CDR3 extends over 13 amino acids. The ends lost 4 bases at V and 3 bases at J; junction bases unmatched: 3. The germline gives CDR1 SGHRS, CDR2 YFSETQ. CDR3 region: CASSPDRDYGYTF. The CDR3 DNA follows: TGCGCCAGCAGCCCTGACAGGGACTATGGCTACACCTTC. Combining the CDR3 with reference TRBV5-1 and TRBJ1-2 gives the whole variable domain KAGVTQTPRYLIKTRGQQVTLSCSPISGHRSVSWYQQTPGQGLQFLFEYFSETQRNKGNFPGRFSGRQFSNSRSEMNVSTLELGDSALYLCASSPDRDYGYTFGSGTRLTVV.

This clone has only a few counts. The V and J genes are TRBV25-1 and TRBJ1-1, with 9 bases matching TRBD1. CDR1 is MGHDK and CDR2 is SYGVNS in the germline V gene. Trimming at V came to 5 bases and at J to 6 bases, leaving 10 bases not matched to a gene. The CDR3 totals 15 residues. CDR3 DNA: TGTGCCAGCAGTAAACCGGGACAGGGACACCCTGAAGCTTTCTTT. Its translation is CASSKPGQGHPEAFF.

The chain has TRBV10-1 and TRBJ2-2, with a weak D call TRBD1 (6 bases). Germline values: CDR1 WNHNN, CDR2 SYGVQD (reference sequence). The CDR3 contains 15 residues. V gave up 3 bases and J gave up 1 base, with 9 bases separating them. The CDR3 here is CASSDARGNTGELFF. The CDR3 nucleotides read TGCGCCAGCAGTGACGCCAGGGGGAACACCGGGGAGCTGTTTTTT.

This sequence joins TRBV19 and TRBJ2-7, with 7 positions matching TRBD1. The CDR3 has 14 amino acids. CDR1 is LNHDA, CDR2 SQIVND, per germline (reference sequence). Unmatched junction bases numbered 10, after V lost 8 bases and J lost 3 bases. CDR3 sequence (DNA): TGTGCCAGTCGGGACAGCCTTAACCTCTACGAGCAGTACTTC. Translating it yields CASRDSLNLYEQYF.